This passage covers 27 T cell receptor beta chains from one sample sequenced in a study of blood T cell repertoires in COVID-19. Only in-frame clones appear in the TCRdb table, and some are missing; sequencing was by immunoSEQ multiplex PCR. Of roughly 250,000 clones detected, roughly 93% appear once; the ten largest clones hold 2.3%. What was sequenced was PBMCs or T cells enriched from blood (not recorded which). The receptors were gathered from a middle-aged woman with acute COVID-19.

This chain joins TRBV9 and TRBJ1-2; D may be TRBD1 (6 bases). CDR3 size: 15 residues. The germline V gene has CDR1 SGDLS and CDR2 YYNGEE. V was pared by 4 bases and J by 0 bases, with 13 bases between. The CDR3 sequence: CASSSSAGANYGYTF. CDR3 coding DNA: TGTGCCAGCAGCTCCAGTGCAGGGGCTAACTATGGCTACACCTTC.

The chain employs TRBV7-3 and TRBJ1-1; the match to TRBD1 covers 7 bases. The V and J ends lost 5 bases and 3 bases, in that order; junction bases with no gene match: 3. The length of the CDR3 is 13 residues. Germline CDR1 is SGHTA and CDR2 is FQGTGA. The CDR3 protein is CASSEQGYTEAFF. In nucleotides, the CDR3 is TGTGCCAGCAGCGAACAGGGGTACACTGAAGCTTTCTTT. The full variable domain, in which reference TRBV7-3 and TRBJ1-1 provide the parts outside the CDR3, is GAGVSQTPSNKVTEKGKYVELRCDPISGHTALYWYRQSLGQGPEFLIYFQGTGAADDSGLPNDRFFAVRPEGSVSTLKIQRTERGDSAVYLCASSEQGYTEAFFGQGTRLTVV.

The rearrangement uses TRBV24-1 and TRBJ2-1; 11 bases are a match to TRBD2. This CDR3 is built from 16 residues. Germline V gene data show CDR1 as KGHDR and CDR2 as SFDVKD. V dropped 7 bases and J dropped 5; count of bases not matched to a gene: 9. The CDR3 DNA reads TGTGCCACCAGACGTGGTAGCGGGGGGGAAAACAATGAGCAGTTCTTC. It translates to CATRRGSGGENNEQFF.

V and J are TRBV11-1 and TRBJ1-4; TRBD1 matches 9 bases. The germline V gene has CDR1 SGHAT and CDR2 FQDESV (reference sequence). This CDR3 region has 15 residues. The V and J ends lost 5 bases and 4 bases, in that order; junction bases with no gene match: 5. CDR3 amino acids: CASSLGQGGNEKLFF. The DNA of the CDR3 is TGTGCCAGCAGCCTGGGACAGGGAGGTAATGAAAAACTGTTTTTT.

V gene TRBV7-9 combines with J gene TRBJ2-3; D might be TRBD2 (6 bases). This CDR3 spans 14 amino acids. The V gene's germline CDR1 is SEHNR and CDR2 FQNEAQ (reference sequence). The V and J ends lost 5 bases and 0 bases respectively, with 9 bases between them. The CDR3 DNA is TGTGCCAGCAGCCGGGGGACTAGCACAGATACGCAGTATTTT. It specifies CASSRGTSTDTQYF. Supplemented by reference TRBV7-9 and TRBJ2-3, the full variable domain reads DTGVSQNPRHKITKRGQNVTFRCDPISEHNRLYWYRQTLGQGPEFLTYFQNEAQLEKSRLLSDRFSAERPKGSFSTLEIQRTEQGDSAMYLCASSRGTSTDTQYFGPGTRLTVL.

This chain joins TRBV29-1 and TRBJ1-5; TRBD1 aligns across 9 bases. Germline V lookup: CDR1 SQVTM, CDR2 ANQGSEA. Unmatched junction bases numbered 9, after V lost 6 bases and J lost 6 bases. This CDR3 has 14 residues. The CDR3 DNA is TGCAGCGTGGCACAGGGGGCCGGAGGTCAGCCCCAGCATTTT. This codes for CSVAQGAGGQPQHF.

The chain combines TRBV7-4 with TRBJ2-7; 7 bases map to TRBD1. The V and J ends lost 8 bases and 2 bases, in that order; junction bases with no gene match: 21. The germline CDR1 and CDR2 sequences are SGHVT and SQSDAQ. The CDR3 covers 18 residues. Written as DNA, the CDR3 is TGTGCCAGCCCATTATCATGGCTAACGGGACAGATTCCCTACGAGCAGTACTTC. It codes for CASPLSWLTGQIPYEQYF.

The genes are TRBV11-2 and TRBJ2-7, with 8 bases identical to TRBD2. This CDR3 region has 15 residues. The J segment lost 1 base and the V segment lost 6 bases, leaving 8 bases of the junction unmatched. Per germline, CDR1 SGHAT and CDR2 FQNNGV. The DNA for the CDR3 is TGTGCCAGCAGGCAAACTAGCGGATCGTCCTACGAGCAGTACTTC. This encodes CASRQTSGSSYEQYF.

The rearrangement links TRBV11-2 to TRBJ1-2; 8 bases are a match to TRBD1. Germline V gene data show CDR1 as SGHAT and CDR2 as FQNNGV. J lost 4 bases, V lost 6 bases, and 10 bases had no gene match. This CDR3 is built from 15 residues. DNA of the CDR3: TGTGCCAGCAGTGCGGACAGGGATCCGGTCTATGGCTACACCTTC. Translated, it gives CASSADRDPVYGYTF.

This chain connects TRBV4-3 to TRBJ2-3; possible D gene TRBD1, 5 bases. V gave up 0 bases and J gave up 2 bases, with 12 bases separating them. The germline V gene encodes CDR1 LGHNA and CDR2 YSLEER. The CDR3 covers 16 residues. CDR3 in DNA: TGCGCCAGCAGCCAAGATCAGGGCGAACCCACAGATACGCAGTATTTT. Translation gives CASSQDQGEPTDTQYF.

The chain links TRBV10-1 to TRBJ2-7; 10 nucleotides align to TRBD2. Germline loops: CDR1 WNHNN, CDR2 SYGVQD (reference sequence). CDR3 size: 16 residues. V dropped 4 bases and J dropped 2; count of bases not matched to a gene: 8. The CDR3, as DNA: TGCGCCAGCAGTGGGCGGGGACTAGCGCGACCCTACGAGCAGTACTTC. It yields the protein CASSGRGLARPYEQYF.

This chain uses TRBV10-2 with TRBJ1-5; D is uncertain. The CDR3 runs to 12 residues. Germline loops: CDR1 WSHSY, CDR2 SAAADI. The V gene lost 2 bases and the J gene lost 4 bases, with 3 bases spanning the gap. CDR3 bases: TGCGCCAGCAGTGAGCCGAATCAGCCCCAGCATTTT. This encodes CASSEPNQPQHF.

The chain combines TRBV10-3 with TRBJ1-2; 9 bases match TRBD1. The CDR3 runs 16 residues. With V trimmed by 6 bases and J by 5 bases, 13 bases remained unmatched. Germline-derived CDR1 and CDR2 are ENHRY and SYGVKD. The CDR3 DNA reads as TGTGCCATCAGGCCGGGACAGGGAGAAGGGGCTTATGGCTACACCTTC. This codes for CAIRPGQGEGAYGYTF.

This sequence joins TRBV27 and TRBJ1-2; D remains ambiguous. This CDR3 is built from 17 residues. Germline V lookup: CDR1 MNHEY, CDR2 SMNVEV (reference sequence). With 5 bases removed from V and 6 bases from J, the gap between germline ends came to 25 bases. The CDR3 loop is CASSVDPNGRVWDGYTF. CDR3 coding DNA: TGTGCCAGCAGTGTCGACCCCAACGGGCGGGTTTGGGATGGCTACACCTTC.

The gene calls are TRBV7-9 and TRBJ1-1; D is unclear. Germline CDR1 and CDR2: SEHNR and FQNEAQ (reference sequence). The CDR3 contains 14 residues. V gave up 2 bases and J gave up 4 bases, with 11 bases separating them. The CDR3 loop is CASSLTDISTEAFF. CDR3 nucleotides: TGTGCCAGCAGCTTAACCGACATAAGCACTGAAGCTTTCTTT.

This clone was found once. The V and J genes are TRBV2 and TRBJ2-5; no firm D call. CDR1 is SNHLY, CDR2 FYNNEI, per germline. V was pared by 3 bases and J by 5 bases, with 7 bases between. This CDR3 contains 12 residues. CDR3 sequence: CASSDFRETQYF. CDR3 DNA: TGTGCCAGCAGTGACTTCAGGGAGACCCAGTACTTC.

The V call is TRBV4-1, the J call TRBJ2-7; TRBD2 matches at 9 bases. The CDR3 extends over 17 amino acids. Per germline, CDR1 MGHRA and CDR2 YSYEKL. Trimming took 4 bases from V and 1 from J; bases not matched to a gene: 11. Here the CDR3 DNA reads TGCGCCAGCAGCCCCGGGCCGGGAGCGGGGGGATCCTACGAGCAGTACTTC. This translates into CASSPGPGAGGSYEQYF.

This chain links TRBV29-1 with TRBJ1-1; D not resolved. Germline V gene lookup returns CDR1 SQVTM and CDR2 ANQGSEA. Trimming stripped 3 bases from V and 7 bases from J, with 9 bases between. CDR3 size: 11 residues. CDR3 sequence: CSVESADEAFF. The DNA for the CDR3 is TGCAGCGTTGAGAGTGCGGATGAAGCTTTCTTT.

CDR3 amino acids: CASSFQGRDGYTF. CDR3 bases: TGTGCCAGCAGCTTCCAGGGAAGAGATGGCTACACCTTC. The rearrangement joins TRBV5-6 to TRBJ1-2, with D possibly TRBD1 on 5 matching bases. The V end was cut by 2 bases, the J end by 6 bases, with 11 bases between. The V gene's germline CDR1 is SGHDT and CDR2 YYEEEE. The CDR3 is 13 amino acids.

This chain connects TRBV7-2 to TRBJ2-2; TRBD1 agrees at 8 bases. Germline V gene data show CDR1 as SGHTA and CDR2 as FQGNSA. The CDR3 runs 14 residues. The V and J ends lost 5 bases and 7 bases, in that order; junction bases with no gene match: 6. CDR3 amino acids: CASSTRQGIGELFF. CDR3 in DNA: TGTGCCAGCAGCACCCGACAGGGGATCGGGGAGCTGTTTTTT.

J is TRBJ2-3 and V is TRBV7-6; 8 bases line up with TRBD2. This CDR3 is built from 17 residues. CDR1 and CDR2 (germline): SGHVS, FNYEAQ. V shed 0 bases and J 0 bases; nucleotides not matched to a gene: 5. The CDR3 region has the DNA TGTGCCAGCAGCTTAGCGACTAGCGCCCGAAGCACAGATACGCAGTATTTT. This codes for CASSLATSARSTDTQYF.

The chain employs TRBV2 and TRBJ1-5; the D is unclear. CDR1 SNHLY and CDR2 FYNNEI come from the germline V gene. The CDR3 is made up of 15 amino acids. The germline V and J ends were trimmed by 4 bases and 2 bases, with 12 bases remaining between them. CDR3 DNA: TGTGCCAGCAGTGTGGAGACTAGGGGCAATCAGCCCCAGCATTTT. It translates to CASSVETRGNQPQHF.

This CDR3 reads CASSVGGTSGESTDTQYF. The DNA for the CDR3 is TGTGCCAGCAGTGTTGGGGGGACTAGCGGGGAGTCCACAGATACGCAGTATTTT. The rearrangement uses TRBV6-4 and TRBJ2-3; 13 bases agree with TRBD2. The CDR3 length is 18 residues. Germline CDR1 and CDR2: MRHNA and SNTAGT. V gave up 4 bases and J gave up 2 bases; unmatched junction bases: 9.

The rearrangement uses TRBV6-5 and TRBJ2-5; weak D call: TRBD2 (6 bases). CDR3 length: 11 residues. In germline, CDR1 is MNHEY, CDR2 SVGAGI. Trimming took 5 bases from V and 9 from J, leaving 10 bases between them. The CDR3 sequence is CASSTPGAQYF. The CDR3 DNA follows: TGTGCCAGCAGTACACCGGGGGCCCAGTACTTC.

The chain combines TRBV12-5 with TRBJ2-1, with 9 bases aligning to TRBD1. The CDR3 is made up of 13 amino acids. Germline-derived CDR1 and CDR2 are LGHNT and FRNRAP. V shed 5 bases and J 8 bases; nucleotides not matched to a gene: 4. CDR3 amino acids: CASGLTGGDEQFF. CDR3 nucleotides: TGTGCTAGTGGTCTTACAGGGGGCGATGAGCAGTTCTTC.

This chain joins TRBV4-1 and TRBJ2-1, with 7 bases fitting TRBD2. This CDR3 comprises 19 residues. Losses at the gene ends were 0 bases for V and 2 bases for J; bases not matched to a gene: 13. Germline lookup yields CDR1 MGHRA and CDR2 YSYEKL. CDR3 nucleotide sequence: TGCGCCAGCAGCCAAGATTCGTCGGCGGGAGATTGGGCCTACAATGAGCAGTTCTTC. Protein product: CASSQDSSAGDWAYNEQFF.

The genes are TRBV11-2 and TRBJ1-2, with TRBD1 identical over 8 bases. Germline V gene sequence: CDR1 SGHAT, CDR2 FQNNGV. The CDR3 runs to 17 residues. Trimming at V came to 5 bases and at J to 4 bases, leaving 15 bases not matched to a gene. CDR3 DNA sequence: TGTGCCAGCAGCCCTCCGGGACAGGATAGTAAGAGCTATGGCTACACCTTC. This encodes CASSPPGQDSKSYGYTF.